The source of this T cell receptor (beta chain) is a study of blood T cell repertoires in COVID-19. The table came from immunoSEQ multiplex PCR; TCRdb's copy has only in-frame clones and leaves some out. Found here are under 150,000 clones, over 70% of them singletons; the top ten hold roughly 4.3%. Participants came from about two dozen US areas, aged about 18 to 89 years. Germline values: CDR1 LNHDA, CDR2 SQIVND (reference sequence). This CDR3 has 15 residues. V was clipped by 6 bases and J by 4 bases; unmatched bases: 6. This TCR came from a man aged 50 to 59 in a cohort exposed to, infected with or recovered from COVID-19 (not recorded which). The chain carries TRBV19 and TRBJ1-1, with 12 bases that match TRBD1. The sequencing input was PBMCs or T cells enriched from blood (not recorded which). The CDR3 protein is CASSRDRGLVTEAFF. CDR3 DNA sequence: TGTGCCAGTAGCCGGGACAGGGGGCTCGTCACTGAAGCTTTCTTT.